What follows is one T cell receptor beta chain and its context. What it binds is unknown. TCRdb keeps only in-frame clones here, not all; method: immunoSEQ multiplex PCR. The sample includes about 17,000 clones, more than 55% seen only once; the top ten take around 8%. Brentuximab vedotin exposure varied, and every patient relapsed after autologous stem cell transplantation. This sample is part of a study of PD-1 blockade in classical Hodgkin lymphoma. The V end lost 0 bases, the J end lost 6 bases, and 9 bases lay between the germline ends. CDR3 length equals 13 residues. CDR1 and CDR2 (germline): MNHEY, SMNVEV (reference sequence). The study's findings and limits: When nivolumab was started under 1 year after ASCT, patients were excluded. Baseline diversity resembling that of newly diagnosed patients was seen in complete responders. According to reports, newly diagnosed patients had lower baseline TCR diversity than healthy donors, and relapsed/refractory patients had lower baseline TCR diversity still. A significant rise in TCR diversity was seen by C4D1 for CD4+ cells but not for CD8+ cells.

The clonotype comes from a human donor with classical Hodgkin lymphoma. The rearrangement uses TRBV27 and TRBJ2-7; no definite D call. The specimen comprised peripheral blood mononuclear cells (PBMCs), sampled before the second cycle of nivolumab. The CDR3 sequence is CASSLSHPGEQYF. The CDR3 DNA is TGTGCCAGCAGTTTATCGCACCCCGGCGAGCAGTACTTC.